These 20 T cell receptor beta chains originate from one sample sequenced in a study of cytomegalovirus exposure and HLA in healthy donors. The PCR made use of 60 Vbeta and 13 Jbeta primers. The assay was immunoSEQ multiplex PCR, and TCRdb's table has in-frame clones only and misses some. The sample totals about 140,000 clones. The sample consisted of PBMCs. The receptor source for this set is a man aged 40-49 years in good health and CMV-seronegative.

V is TRBV27 and J is TRBJ2-1; TRBD2 matches at 12 bases. J lost 3 bases, V lost 5 bases, and 5 bases had no gene match. Germline CDR1 and CDR2: MNHEY and SMNVEV (reference sequence). The CDR3 contains 16 residues. The CDR3, as DNA: TGTGCCAGCAGTACAAAGACTAGCGGGGGCTACAATGAGCAGTTCTTC. Translated, it gives CASSTKTSGGYNEQFF.

The J gene is TRBJ2-5, the V gene TRBV11-2; a weak D match, TRBD2 (6 bases). Looked up from germline, CDR1 is SGHAT and CDR2 is FQNNGV. This CDR3 is built from 16 residues. Between the trimmed V and J ends, which lost 2 bases and 5 bases, there was a span of 18 bases. CDR3 residues: CASSLRFVSGEETQYF. The CDR3, as DNA: TGTGCCAGCAGCTTACGCTTTGTTAGCGGTGAGGAGACCCAGTACTTC.

The chain uses TRBV28 and TRBJ2-7; 7 positions agree with TRBD2. V lost 3 bases to trimming and J lost 1 base; unmatched junction nucleotides: 3. The germline gives CDR1 MDHEN, CDR2 SYDVKM. This CDR3 has 14 amino acids. Written as DNA, the CDR3 is TGTGCCAGCAGTTTCGGGGAGGGTTCCTACGAGCAGTACTTC. Protein: CASSFGEGSYEQYF.

As to this clone: At one of its ends the junction is not consistent with the germline gene, which may arise from a read error. The chain couples TRBV5-1 to TRBJ2-2, with TRBD1 as a possible D gene (8 bases). This CDR3 region has 17 residues. CDR1 and CDR2 (germline): SGHRS, YFSETQ. CDR3 coding DNA: TGCGCCAGCAGCTTGATACAGGGGGGGGCGAGCACCGGTGAGCTGTTTTTT. The encoded protein is CASSLIQGGASTGELFF.

Here the CDR3 DNA reads TGTGCCAGTAGTAGGGGGGGACTGGTCTACGAGCAGTACTTC. Its translation: CASSRGGLVYEQYF. The chain has TRBV19 and TRBJ2-7; 7 positions match TRBD2. The germline V gene has CDR1 LNHDA and CDR2 SQIVND (reference sequence). V shed 4 bases, J shed 3 bases, and the junction held 6 bases outside the gene matches. The CDR3 loop spans 14 amino acids.

The rearrangement uses TRBV2 and TRBJ1-5; TRBD1 matches 9 bases. The CDR3 length is 14 residues. J was trimmed by 7 bases and V by 4 bases; bases with no gene match: 5. In germline, CDR1 is SNHLY, CDR2 FYNNEI. The CDR3 protein is CASSAGQGKQPQHF. The DNA of the CDR3 is TGTGCCAGCAGTGCGGGACAGGGAAAGCAGCCCCAGCATTTT.

This rearrangement joins TRBV27 to TRBJ2-2; TRBD2 matches at 11 bases. In germline, CDR1 is MNHEY, CDR2 SMNVEV (reference sequence). The CDR3 is made up of 16 amino acids. Trimming took 3 bases from V and 2 from J; bases not matched to a gene: 2. CDR3 sequence: CASSLGTSGNTGELFF. The DNA for the CDR3 is TGTGCCAGCAGTTTGGGGACTAGCGGTAACACCGGGGAGCTGTTTTTT.

The gene calls are TRBV6-1 and TRBJ2-3; tentative D call: TRBD1 (5 bases). The CDR3 is 11 amino acids. Germline V gives CDR1 MNHNS, CDR2 SASEGT. V dropped 5 bases and J dropped 5 bases, with 5 bases sitting between them. In DNA, the CDR3 is TGTGCCAGCAGTACAGGAGATACGCAGTATTTT. Translated: CASSTGDTQYF.

The V and J genes are TRBV18 and TRBJ1-3; 9 nucleotides match TRBD1. Germline lookup yields CDR1 KGHSH and CDR2 LQKENI. The CDR3 spans 14 residues. The trim removed 6 bases at V and 7 bases at J, leaving 7 bases unmatched. The CDR3 spells CASSQGGQGNTIYF. In DNA, the CDR3 is TGTGCCAGCTCGCAAGGAGGACAGGGGAACACCATATATTTT.

J is TRBJ2-2 and V is TRBV2; TRBD2 matches at 13 bases. V was clipped by 8 bases and J by 8 bases; unmatched bases: 8. In germline, CDR1 is SNHLY, CDR2 FYNNEI. The CDR3 contains 15 residues. The CDR3 nucleotides read TGTGCCAGCCTTAGACTAGCGGGGGGCGGAGGGGAGCTGTTTTTT. Residues: CASLRLAGGGGELFF.

The gene calls are TRBV4-3 and TRBJ2-3; D is ambiguous. The CDR3 has 13 amino acids. V was pared by 4 bases and J by 1 base, with 6 bases between. Per germline, CDR1 LGHNA and CDR2 YSLEER. CDR3 DNA sequence: TGCGCCAGCAGCCCCCCCGGCACAGATACGCAGTATTTT. It translates to CASSPPGTDTQYF.

The chain couples TRBV4-2 to TRBJ2-7; 7 bases match TRBD2. The V gene's germline CDR1 is LGHNA and CDR2 YNFKEQ. V shed 1 base and J 9 bases; nucleotides not matched to a gene: 15. The CDR3 has 16 amino acids. Here the CDR3 reads CASSQVGGGFPTTQYF. CDR3 bases: TGTGCCAGCAGCCAAGTAGGCGGGGGTTTCCCTACGACGCAGTACTTC.

The J gene is TRBJ2-2, the V gene TRBV19; TRBD1 might be the D (7 bases). The CDR3 totals 17 residues. CDR1 and CDR2 from the germline V gene are LNHDA and SQIVND (reference sequence). The V end lost 6 bases, the J end lost 4 bases, and 21 bases lay between the germline ends. CDR3 protein: CASRRGRETGSTGELFF. CDR3 DNA sequence: TGTGCCAGTAGGAGGGGACGGGAGACAGGGAGCACCGGGGAGCTGTTTTTT.

The chain employs TRBV6-4 and TRBJ2-2, with 8 bases aligning to TRBD2. CDR1 MRHNA and CDR2 SNTAGT come from the germline V gene. The ends lost 3 bases at V and 5 bases at J; junction bases unmatched: 5. This CDR3 spans 15 amino acids. The CDR3 sequence: CASSESGGSTGELFF. Written as DNA, the CDR3 is TGTGCCAGCAGTGAAAGCGGGGGAAGTACCGGGGAGCTGTTTTTT.

The chain is built from TRBV4-3 and TRBJ2-4; 7 bases fit TRBD1. Trimming at V came to 0 bases and at J to 1 base, leaving 12 bases not matched to a gene. This CDR3 region has 19 residues. Germline V gene lookup returns CDR1 LGHNA and CDR2 YSLEER. The CDR3 reads CASSQDAGGVDGAKNIQYF. The DNA of the CDR3 is TGCGCCAGCAGCCAAGATGCAGGGGGAGTAGACGGGGCCAAAAACATTCAGTACTTC.

The CDR3 nucleotides read TGTGCCAGCAGCCCAGGGGACGGAGAACTCCTCTACGAGCAGTACTTC. It codes for CASSPGDGELLYEQYF. The genes are TRBV4-2 and TRBJ2-7; TRBD1 is a possible D gene (6 bases). The CDR3 is 16 amino acids. Per the germline V gene, CDR1 is LGHNA and CDR2 is YNFKEQ. Deletions cut 4 bases from V and 3 bases from J, with 19 bases between.

The rearrangement joins TRBV5-4 to TRBJ2-7; 11 nucleotides align to TRBD1. This CDR3 is 16 amino acids long. With V trimmed by 0 bases and J by 3 bases, 5 bases remained unmatched. Germline CDR1 SGHNT, CDR2 YYREEE (reference sequence). CDR3 bases: TGTGCCAGCAGCTTGGCCGGACAGGGGGCGATCTACGAGCAGTACTTC. Translating gives CASSLAGQGAIYEQYF.

The V call is TRBV4-3, the J call TRBJ1-5; D not resolved. The CDR3 contains 15 residues. V was pared by 1 base and J by 2 bases, with 9 bases between. The germline V gene encodes CDR1 LGHNA and CDR2 YSLEER. The CDR3 DNA sequence: TGCGCCAGCAGCCAAGGCCGAACGGGCAATCAGCCCCAGCATTTT. This sequence encodes CASSQGRTGNQPQHF.

The rearrangement uses TRBV5-5 and TRBJ1-1; D perhaps matches TRBD1 (5 bases). CDR1 and CDR2 (germline): SGHKS, YYEKEE (reference sequence). V lost 4 bases and J lost 11, with 18 bases in between. This CDR3 is 13 amino acids long. In nucleotides, the CDR3 is TGTGCCAGCAGCCGGCAGGGAAGGGCCGCGGCTTTCTTT. As protein: CASSRQGRAAAFF.

V gene TRBV11-3 combines with J gene TRBJ2-5; TRBD2 matches at 8 bases. The CDR3 length is 15 residues. The V segment lost 5 bases and the J segment 1 base; nucleotides outside the gene matches: 6. Per the germline V gene, CDR1 is SGHNT and CDR2 is YENEEA. The CDR3 DNA sequence: TGTGCCAGCAGCAAGGGACTAGGTCCCCAAGAGACCCAGTACTTC. Amino acids: CASSKGLGPQETQYF. The complete variable domain, with remaining parts taken from reference TRBV11-3 and TRBJ2-5, reads EAGVVQSPRYKIIEKKQPVAFWCNPISGHNTLYWYLQNLGQGPELLIRYENEEAVDDSQLPKDRFSAERLKGVDSTLKIQPAELGDSAVYLCASSKGLGPQETQYFGPGTRLLVL.